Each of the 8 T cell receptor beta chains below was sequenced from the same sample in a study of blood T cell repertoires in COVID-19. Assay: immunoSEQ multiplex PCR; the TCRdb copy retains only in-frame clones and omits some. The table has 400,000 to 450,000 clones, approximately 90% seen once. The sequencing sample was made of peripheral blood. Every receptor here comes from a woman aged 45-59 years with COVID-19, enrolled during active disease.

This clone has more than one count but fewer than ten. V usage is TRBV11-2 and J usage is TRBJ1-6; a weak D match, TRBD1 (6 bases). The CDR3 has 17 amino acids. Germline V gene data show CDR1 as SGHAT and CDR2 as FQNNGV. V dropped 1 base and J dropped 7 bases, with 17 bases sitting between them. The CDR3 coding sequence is TGTGCCAGCAGCTTAGCACAGGCCCTGAGGGGGAATTCACCCCTCCACTTT. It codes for CASSLAQALRGNSPLHF.

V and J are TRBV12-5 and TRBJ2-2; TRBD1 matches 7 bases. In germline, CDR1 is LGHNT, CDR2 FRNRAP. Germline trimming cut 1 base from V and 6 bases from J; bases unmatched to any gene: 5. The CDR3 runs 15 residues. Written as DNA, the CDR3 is TGTGCTAGTGGTTTGGGACAGACAGGGCCCGGGGAGCTGTTTTTT. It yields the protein CASGLGQTGPGELFF.

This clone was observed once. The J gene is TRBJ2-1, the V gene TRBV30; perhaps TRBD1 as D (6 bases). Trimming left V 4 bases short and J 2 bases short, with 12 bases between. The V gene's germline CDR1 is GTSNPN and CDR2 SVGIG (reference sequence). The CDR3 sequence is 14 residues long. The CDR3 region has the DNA TGTGCCTGGACGAAGGGACAACCCTACAATGAGCAGTTCTTC. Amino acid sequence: CAWTKGQPYNEQFF.

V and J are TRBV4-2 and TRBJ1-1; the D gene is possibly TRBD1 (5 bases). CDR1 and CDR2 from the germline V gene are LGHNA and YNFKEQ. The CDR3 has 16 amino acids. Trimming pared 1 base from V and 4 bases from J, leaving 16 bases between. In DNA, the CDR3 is TGTGCCAGCAGCCAAGTTTCGGGGCAGCGGGGCACTGAAGCTTTCTTT. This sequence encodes CASSQVSGQRGTEAFF.

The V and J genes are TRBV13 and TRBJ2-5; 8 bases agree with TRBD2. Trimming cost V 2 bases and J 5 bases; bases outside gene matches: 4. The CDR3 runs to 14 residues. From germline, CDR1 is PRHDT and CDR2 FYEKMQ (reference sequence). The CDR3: CASSLSGGGETQYF. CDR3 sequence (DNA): TGTGCCAGCAGCTTATCGGGCGGGGGGGAGACCCAGTACTTC.

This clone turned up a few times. The CDR3 region is CASTGTGGFYGYTF. The CDR3 DNA is TGTGCCTCCACCGGGACAGGGGGCTTCTATGGCTACACCTTC. The chain has TRBV30 and TRBJ1-2; 12 positions match TRBD1. V shed 7 bases and J 4 bases; nucleotides not matched to a gene: 7. Germline CDR1 is GTSNPN and CDR2 is SVGIG (reference sequence). The CDR3 runs to 14 residues.

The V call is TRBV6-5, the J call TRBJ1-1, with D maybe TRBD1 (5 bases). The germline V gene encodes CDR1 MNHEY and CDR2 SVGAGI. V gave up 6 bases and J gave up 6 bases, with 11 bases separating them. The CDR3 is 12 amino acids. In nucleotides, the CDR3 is TGTGCCAGCAGGGGAGGGGCAGCTGAAGCTTTCTTT. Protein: CASRGGAAEAFF.

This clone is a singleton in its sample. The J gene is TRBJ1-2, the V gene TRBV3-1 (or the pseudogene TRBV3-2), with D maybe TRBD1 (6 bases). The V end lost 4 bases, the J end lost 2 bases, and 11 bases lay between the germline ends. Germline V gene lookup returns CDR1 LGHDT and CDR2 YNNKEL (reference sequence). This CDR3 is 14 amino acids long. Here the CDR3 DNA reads TGTGCCAGCAGCCCGGAGACAGGAAACTATGGCTACACCTTC. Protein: CASSPETGNYGYTF.